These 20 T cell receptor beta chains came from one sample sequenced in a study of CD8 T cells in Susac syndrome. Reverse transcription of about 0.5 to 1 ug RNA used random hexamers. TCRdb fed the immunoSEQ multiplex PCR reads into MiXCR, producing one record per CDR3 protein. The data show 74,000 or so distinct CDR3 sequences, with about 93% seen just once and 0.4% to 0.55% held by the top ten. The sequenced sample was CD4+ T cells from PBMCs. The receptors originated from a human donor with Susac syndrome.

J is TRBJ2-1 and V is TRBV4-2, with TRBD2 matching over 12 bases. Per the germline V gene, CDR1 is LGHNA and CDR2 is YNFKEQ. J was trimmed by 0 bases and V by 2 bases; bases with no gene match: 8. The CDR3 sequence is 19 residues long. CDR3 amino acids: CASSQPGTSGRGSYNEQFF. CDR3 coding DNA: TGTGCCAGCAGCCAACCTGGGACTAGCGGGCGGGGCTCCTACAATGAGCAGTTCTTC.

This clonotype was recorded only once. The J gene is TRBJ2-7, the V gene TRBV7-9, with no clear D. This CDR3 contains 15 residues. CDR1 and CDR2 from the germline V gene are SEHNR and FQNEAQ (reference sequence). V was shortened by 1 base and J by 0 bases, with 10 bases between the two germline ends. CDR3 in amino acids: CASSLGQKFSYEQYF. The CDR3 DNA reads TGTGCCAGCAGCTTAGGCCAGAAGTTCTCCTACGAGCAGTACTTC. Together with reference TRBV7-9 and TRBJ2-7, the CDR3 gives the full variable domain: DTGVSQNPRHKITKRGQNVTFRCDPISEHNRLYWYRQTLGQGPEFLTYFQNEAQLEKSRLLSDRFSAERPKGSFSTLEIQRTEQGDSAMYLCASSLGQKFSYEQYFGPGTRLTVT.

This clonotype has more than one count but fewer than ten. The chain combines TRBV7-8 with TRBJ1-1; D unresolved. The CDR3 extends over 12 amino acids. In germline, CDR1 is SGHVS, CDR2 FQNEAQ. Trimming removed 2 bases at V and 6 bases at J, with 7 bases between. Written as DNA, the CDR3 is TGTGCCAGCAGCTTACTATTCTCTGAAGCTTTCTTT. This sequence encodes CASSLLFSEAFF. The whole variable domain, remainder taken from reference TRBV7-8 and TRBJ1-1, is GAGVSQSPRYKVAKRGQDVALRCDPISGHVSLFWYQQALGQGPEFLTYFQNEAQLDKSGLPSDRFFAERPEGSVSTLKIQRTQQEDSAVYLCASSLLFSEAFFGQGTRLTVV.

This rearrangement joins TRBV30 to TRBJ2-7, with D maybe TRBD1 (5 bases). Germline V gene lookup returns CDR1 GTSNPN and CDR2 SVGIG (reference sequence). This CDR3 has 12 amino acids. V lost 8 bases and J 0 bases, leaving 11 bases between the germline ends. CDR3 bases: TGTGCCGTGGGGCTTAGCTCCTACGAGCAGTACTTC. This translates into CAVGLSSYEQYF.

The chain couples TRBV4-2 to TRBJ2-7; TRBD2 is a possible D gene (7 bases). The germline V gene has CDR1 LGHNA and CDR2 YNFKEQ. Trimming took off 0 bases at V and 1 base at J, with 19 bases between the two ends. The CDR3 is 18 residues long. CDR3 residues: CASSQDLAGGGLSYEQYF. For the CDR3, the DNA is TGTGCCAGCAGCCAAGATCTTGCAGGCGGGGGCCTTTCCTACGAGCAGTACTTC.

The CDR3 DNA reads TGTGCCAGCAGCTCGGGACTAACAACAGGGGTGGAGTACTTC. As protein: CASSSGLTTGVEYF. The V call is TRBV7-8, the J call TRBJ2-7; either TRBD1 or TRBD2 may fit D (7 bases each). Germline assignment: CDR1 SGHVS and CDR2 FQNEAQ. V dropped 4 bases and J dropped 11 bases, with 21 bases sitting between them. The CDR3 extends over 14 amino acids.

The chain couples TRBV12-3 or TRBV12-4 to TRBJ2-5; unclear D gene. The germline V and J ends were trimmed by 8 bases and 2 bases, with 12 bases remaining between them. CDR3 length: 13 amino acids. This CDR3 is CASSLAFQETQYF. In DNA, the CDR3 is TGTGCCAGCTCTCTGGCTTTTCAAGAGACCCAGTACTTC.

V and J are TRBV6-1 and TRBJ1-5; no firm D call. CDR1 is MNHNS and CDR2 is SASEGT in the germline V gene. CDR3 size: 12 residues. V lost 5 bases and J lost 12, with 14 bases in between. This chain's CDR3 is CASSKDGLGQHF. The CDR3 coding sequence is TGTGCCAGCAGTAAGGACGGCCTCGGCCAGCATTTT.

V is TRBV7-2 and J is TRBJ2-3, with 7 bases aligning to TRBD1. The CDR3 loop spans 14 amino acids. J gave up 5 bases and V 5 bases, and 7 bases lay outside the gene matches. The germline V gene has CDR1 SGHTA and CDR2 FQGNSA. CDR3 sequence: CASSQRQGKDTQYF. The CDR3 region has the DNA TGTGCCAGCAGCCAGCGACAGGGAAAAGATACGCAGTATTTT.

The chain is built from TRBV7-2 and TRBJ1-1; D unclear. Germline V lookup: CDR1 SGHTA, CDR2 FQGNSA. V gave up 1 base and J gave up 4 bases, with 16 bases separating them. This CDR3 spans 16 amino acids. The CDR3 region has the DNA TGTGCCAGCAGCTTAGTCTCAGGCCGAGGAGGCACTGAAGCTTTCTTT. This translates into CASSLVSGRGGTEAFF.

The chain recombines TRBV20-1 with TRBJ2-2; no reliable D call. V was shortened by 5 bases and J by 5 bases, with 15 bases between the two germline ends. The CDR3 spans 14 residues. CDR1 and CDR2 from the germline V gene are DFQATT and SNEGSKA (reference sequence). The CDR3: CSAPRGRRTGELFF. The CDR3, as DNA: TGCAGTGCTCCCCGTGGGCGCCGAACCGGGGAGCTGTTTTTT.

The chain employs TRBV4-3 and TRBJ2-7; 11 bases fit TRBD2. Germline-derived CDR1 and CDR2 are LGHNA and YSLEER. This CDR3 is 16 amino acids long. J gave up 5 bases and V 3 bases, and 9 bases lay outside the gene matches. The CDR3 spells CASSHRLLAGVDEQYF. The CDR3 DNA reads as TGCGCCAGCAGCCACAGGCTACTAGCGGGAGTGGACGAGCAGTACTTC.

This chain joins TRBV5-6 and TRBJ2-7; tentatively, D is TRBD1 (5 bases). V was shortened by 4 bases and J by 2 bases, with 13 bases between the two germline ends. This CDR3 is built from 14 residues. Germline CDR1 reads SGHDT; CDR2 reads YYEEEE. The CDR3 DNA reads TGTGCCAGCAGCCCCAGGGCCGTCACCTACGAGCAGTACTTC. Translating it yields CASSPRAVTYEQYF.

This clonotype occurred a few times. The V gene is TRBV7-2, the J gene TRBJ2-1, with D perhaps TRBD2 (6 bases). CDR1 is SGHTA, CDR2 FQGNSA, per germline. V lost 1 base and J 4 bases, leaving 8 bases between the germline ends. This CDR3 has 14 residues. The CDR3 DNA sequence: TGTGCCAGCAGCTTAGACGGGAGTTACAATGAGCAGTTCTTC. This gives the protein CASSLDGSYNEQFF.

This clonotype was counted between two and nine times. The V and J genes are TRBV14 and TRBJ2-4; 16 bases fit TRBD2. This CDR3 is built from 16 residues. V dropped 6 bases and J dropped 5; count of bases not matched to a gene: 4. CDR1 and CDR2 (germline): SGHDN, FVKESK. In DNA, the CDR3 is TGTGCCAGCAGTCTGGGACTAGCGGGAGGGCAAAACATTCAGTACTTC. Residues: CASSLGLAGGQNIQYF.

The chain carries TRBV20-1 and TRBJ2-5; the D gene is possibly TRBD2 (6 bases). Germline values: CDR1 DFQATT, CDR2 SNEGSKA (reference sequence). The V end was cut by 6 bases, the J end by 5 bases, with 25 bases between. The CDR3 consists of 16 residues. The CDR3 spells CSAPRWDLRSVETQYF. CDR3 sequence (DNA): TGCAGTGCCCCCCGCTGGGACTTGCGGTCGGTTGAGACCCAGTACTTC.

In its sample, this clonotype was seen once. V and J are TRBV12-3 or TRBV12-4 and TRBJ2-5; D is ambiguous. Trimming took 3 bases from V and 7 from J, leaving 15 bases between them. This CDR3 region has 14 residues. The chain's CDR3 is CASSFLTLDGTQYF. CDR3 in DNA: TGTGCCAGCAGTTTCCTCACCCTAGATGGGACCCAGTACTTC.

CDR3 DNA sequence: TGTGCCAGCAGTGAAGAGAGCGGGGGGGCCCCAGATACGCAGTATTTT. As protein: CASSEESGGAPDTQYF. The chain combines TRBV2 with TRBJ2-3; 10 bases fit TRBD2. V shed 1 base and J 4 bases; nucleotides not matched to a gene: 5. This CDR3 has 16 amino acids. The germline CDR1 and CDR2 sequences are SNHLY and FYNNEI.

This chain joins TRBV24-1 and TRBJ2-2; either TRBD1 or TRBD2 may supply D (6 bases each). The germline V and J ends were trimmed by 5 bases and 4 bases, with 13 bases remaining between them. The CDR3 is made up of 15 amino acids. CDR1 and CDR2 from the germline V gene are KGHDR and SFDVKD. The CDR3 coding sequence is TGTGCCACCAGTGGGGGGGCGCTTATCACCGGGGAGCTGTTTTTT. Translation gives CATSGGALITGELFF.

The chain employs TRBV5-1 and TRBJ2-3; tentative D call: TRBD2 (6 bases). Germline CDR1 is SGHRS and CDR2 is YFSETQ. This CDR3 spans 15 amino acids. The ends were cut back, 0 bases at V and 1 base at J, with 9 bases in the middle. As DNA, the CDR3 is TGCGCCAGCAGCTTGGCGCGGGGTCGCACAGATACGCAGTATTTT. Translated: CASSLARGRTDTQYF.